This TCR beta chain is drawn from a study of T and B cells in COVID-19 patients. The CDR3 contains 18 residues. V lost 3 bases and J lost 3; bases outside the gene matches: 9. Germline values: CDR1 SEHNR, CDR2 FQNEAQ (reference sequence). From blood, 250-500 ng of genomic DNA served as TRB template. Multiplex PCR with BIOMED2 TRB-A/B primer pools amplified TRB rearrangements. Each CDR3 protein gets one entry after TCRdb re-called the multiplex PCR reads with MiXCR. The data hold fewer than 3,500 distinct CDR3 sequences, with roughly a fifth observed a single time. This receptor was taken from a human donor with active COVID-19. V and J are TRBV7-9 and TRBJ2-3, with TRBD2 matching 13 bases. Specimen: blood. CDR3 sequence (DNA): TGTGCCAGCAGCTTCTCTACTAGCGGGAGGGCCAGGACAGATACGCAGTATTTT. As protein: CASSFSTSGRARTDTQYF.